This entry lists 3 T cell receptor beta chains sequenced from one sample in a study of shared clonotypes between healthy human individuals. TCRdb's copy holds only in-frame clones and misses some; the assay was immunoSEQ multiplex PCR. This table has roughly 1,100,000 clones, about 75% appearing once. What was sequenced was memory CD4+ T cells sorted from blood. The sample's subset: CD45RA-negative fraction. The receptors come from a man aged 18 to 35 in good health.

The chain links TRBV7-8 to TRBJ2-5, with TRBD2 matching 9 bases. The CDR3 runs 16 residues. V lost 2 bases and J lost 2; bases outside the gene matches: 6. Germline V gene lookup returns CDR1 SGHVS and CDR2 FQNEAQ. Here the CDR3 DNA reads TGTGCCAGCAGCTTAAGGAGCGGGGGGTATCAAGAGACCCAGTACTTC. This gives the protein CASSLRSGGYQETQYF.

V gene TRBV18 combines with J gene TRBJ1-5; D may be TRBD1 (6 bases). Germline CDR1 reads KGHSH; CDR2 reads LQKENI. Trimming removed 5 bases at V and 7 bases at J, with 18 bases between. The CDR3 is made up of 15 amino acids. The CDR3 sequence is CASSRDMGYEQPQHF. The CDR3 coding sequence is TGTGCCAGCTCAAGGGACATGGGGTACGAACAGCCCCAGCATTTT. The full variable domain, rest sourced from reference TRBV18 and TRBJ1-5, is NAGVMQNPRHLVRRRGQEARLRCSPMKGHSHVYWYRQLPEEGLKFMVYLQKENIIDESGMPKERFSAEFPKEGPSILRIQQVVRGDSAAYFCASSRDMGYEQPQHFGDGTRLSIL.

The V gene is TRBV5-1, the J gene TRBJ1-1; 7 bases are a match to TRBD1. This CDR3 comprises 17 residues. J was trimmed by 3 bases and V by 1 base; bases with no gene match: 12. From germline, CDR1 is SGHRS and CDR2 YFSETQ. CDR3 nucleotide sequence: TGCGCCAGCAGCTTGAGAATAGGTGGGACAGACTACACTGAAGCTTTCTTT. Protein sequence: CASSLRIGGTDYTEAFF.